The source of this T cell receptor beta chain is a study of cytomegalovirus exposure and HLA in healthy donors. This PCR relied on a set of 60 Vbeta primers and 13 Jbeta primers. Original analysis: Approximately 12 million of the approximately 80 million unique TCR beta chains counted in a later analysis were shared. TCRdb's table, derived via immunoSEQ multiplex PCR, lists solely in-frame clones and lacks some. The V and J calls and the clone size are those of that table, but D and trimming were determined from the DNA. The profile shows some 180,000 clones, more than 65% of them singletons. General observations from the study: Cytomegalovirus association was assigned to 170 or so TCR beta chains. It was in a later analysis that TCR association rates were seen to vary by HLA locus, highest for DRB1 and lowest for HLA-C. Within a later analysis, the majority of CMV-associated TCR beta chains appeared HLA-restricted.

A note on this clone: The antigen is unknown.

CDR3 length equals 11 residues. The germline CDR1 and CDR2 sequences are DFQATT and SNEGSKA (reference sequence). Trimming cost V 4 bases and J 7 bases, with 5 bases left between them. Specimen: PBMCs. The chain recombines TRBV20-1 with TRBJ1-6; D is undetermined. This clonotype was sampled from a woman aged 30 to 39 in good health and CMV-seropositive. The CDR3 sequence is CSATVNSPLHF. As DNA, the CDR3 is TGCAGTGCTACGGTCAATTCACCCCTCCACTTT.